Following are 26 T cell receptor beta chains from one sample sequenced in a study of CD8 T cells in Susac syndrome. Random-hexamer reverse transcription was applied to roughly 0.5 to 1 ug RNA. One entry per CDR3 protein results from TCRdb running MiXCR on the immunoSEQ multiplex PCR reads. The repertoire holds 300,000 to 350,000 distinct CDR3 sequences, with around 90% as singletons. What was sequenced was CD4+ T cells from PBMCs. The receptor source for this set is a human donor with multiple sclerosis.

This sequence joins TRBV5-6 and TRBJ2-7; D remains ambiguous. Trimming removed 4 bases from V and 6 bases from J, with 20 bases in between. The germline gives CDR1 SGHDT, CDR2 YYEEEE. The CDR3 has 15 amino acids. CDR3 nucleotide sequence: TGTGCCAGCAGCGTCGTAGGTGGGCGACGGCGCGAGCAGTACTTC. Translating gives CASSVVGGRRREQYF.

This sequence joins TRBV28 and TRBJ1-2; D possibly corresponds to TRBD1 (5 bases). The CDR3 extends over 12 amino acids. The V end was cut by 7 bases, the J end by 6 bases, with 12 bases between. Germline CDR1 reads MDHEN; CDR2 reads SYDVKM. The CDR3, as DNA: TGTGCCAGCACCAGGGTGAATGATGGCTACACCTTC. It yields the protein CASTRVNDGYTF.

V gene TRBV7-2 combines with J gene TRBJ2-5; 10 positions agree with TRBD2. The CDR3 is made up of 17 amino acids. With 2 bases clipped from V and 5 bases from J, the junction kept 11 bases outside the gene matches. Germline CDR1 reads SGHTA; CDR2 reads FQGNSA. The CDR3 is CASSLSGAGGIGETQYF. CDR3 sequence (DNA): TGTGCCAGCAGCTTATCAGGAGCGGGAGGGATTGGCGAGACCCAGTACTTC.

The rearrangement joins TRBV6-6 to TRBJ1-3; the match to TRBD1 covers 7 bases. Losses at the gene ends were 7 bases for V and 0 bases for J; bases not matched to a gene: 3. CDR3 size: 14 residues. Per the germline V gene, CDR1 is MNHNY and CDR2 is SVGAGI (reference sequence). The CDR3 bases are TGTGCCAGCATTACAGGGGCCTCTGGAAACACCATATATTTT. Translation gives CASITGASGNTIYF.

The V and J genes are TRBV30 and TRBJ1-2; D is uncertain. The CDR3 runs 12 residues. Germline V gene data show CDR1 as GTSNPN and CDR2 as SVGIG (reference sequence). V lost 5 bases, J lost 6 bases, and 13 bases lay in between. The CDR3 region has the DNA TGTGCCTGGTCTTTTAGTGGGGATGGCTACACCTTC. It translates to CAWSFSGDGYTF.

This clonotype was counted a single time. The gene calls are TRBV10-3 and TRBJ2-7, with a weak D call TRBD2 (6 bases). The CDR3 covers 16 residues. The V end lost 8 bases, the J end lost 1 base, and 21 bases lay between the germline ends. Per the germline V gene, CDR1 is ENHRY and CDR2 is SYGVKD. The CDR3 coding sequence is TGTGCCATCTCAACCGGGACTCCAACTCGGTCCTACGAGCAGTACTTC. Residues: CAISTGTPTRSYEQYF.

The rearrangement links TRBV7-2 to TRBJ1-5, with 7 bases identical to TRBD1. V dropped 5 bases and J dropped 5; count of bases not matched to a gene: 6. Germline loops: CDR1 SGHTA, CDR2 FQGNSA. This CDR3 is built from 14 residues. The CDR3 DNA reads as TGTGCCAGCAGCCTAAGACAGGGCGATCAGCCCCAGCATTTT. It codes for CASSLRQGDQPQHF.

The CDR3 is CASSIRLANYQETQYF. The CDR3, as DNA: TGTGCCAGCAGCATCCGACTAGCAAACTATCAAGAGACCCAGTACTTC. The gene calls are TRBV7-2 and TRBJ2-5; 7 nucleotides agree with TRBD2. V lost 5 bases, J lost 2 bases, and 11 bases stayed unmatched. The CDR3 is 16 amino acids. From germline, CDR1 is SGHTA and CDR2 FQGNSA.

J is TRBJ2-5 and V is TRBV5-1; D gene unclear. The CDR3 consists of 12 residues. The V end lost 1 base, the J end lost 3 bases, and 4 bases lay between the germline ends. Germline-derived CDR1 and CDR2 are SGHRS and YFSETQ. CDR3 nucleotides: TGCGCCAGCAGCTTGCCTGAAGAGACCCAGTACTTC. Translating gives CASSLPEETQYF.

Only one count was recorded for this clonotype. The chain employs TRBV4-1 and TRBJ2-3; D perhaps matches TRBD2 (6 bases). The CDR3 contains 16 residues. Trimming removed 1 base at V and 2 bases at J, with 13 bases between. Germline V gene sequence: CDR1 MGHRA, CDR2 YSYEKL. CDR3 DNA sequence: TGCGCCAGCAGCCAAGTTCTGGCGGGGTTCACAGATACGCAGTATTTT. Protein: CASSQVLAGFTDTQYF.

J is TRBJ2-3 and V is TRBV20-1; unclear D gene. The V gene's germline CDR1 is DFQATT and CDR2 SNEGSKA (reference sequence). The V gene lost 3 bases and the J gene lost 0 bases, with 4 bases spanning the gap. The CDR3 is 12 amino acids. The CDR3 spells CSARGSTDTQYF. Written as DNA, the CDR3 is TGCAGTGCTAGGGGGAGCACAGATACGCAGTATTTT.

This clonotype was observed a few times. The chain carries TRBV12-3 or TRBV12-4 and TRBJ2-2; D may correspond to TRBD1 or TRBD2 (5 bases each). The CDR3 covers 16 residues. Trimming shortened V by 6 bases and J by 0 bases, and 14 bases separated the two germline ends. The CDR3 sequence: CASSPRGPSNTGELFF. In DNA form, the CDR3 reads TGTGCCAGCAGCCCACGGGGACCCTCGAACACCGGGGAGCTGTTTTTT.

The DNA for the CDR3 is TGCAGCGTTGCTCGAATTAAGACAGGGGTTCACACTGAAGCTTTCTTT. The encoded protein is CSVARIKTGVHTEAFF. The genes are TRBV29-1 and TRBJ1-1, with 8 positions matching TRBD1. Germline CDR1 is SQVTM and CDR2 is ANQGSEA. The CDR3 extends over 16 amino acids. V shed 4 bases, J shed 3 bases, and the junction held 13 bases outside the gene matches.

V is TRBV25-1 and J is TRBJ2-7; TRBD2 might be the D (7 bases). The CDR3 length is 17 residues. Germline CDR1 MGHDK, CDR2 SYGVNS. Trimming removed 1 base from V and 4 bases from J, with 20 bases in between. CDR3 nucleotides: TGTGCCAGCAGTGAATTACGGGGGGCAAGGGATATATACGAGCAGTACTTC. This sequence encodes CASSELRGARDIYEQYF.

The V and J genes are TRBV7-8 and TRBJ2-5; 9 positions agree with TRBD2. This CDR3 contains 15 residues. J gave up 4 bases and V 5 bases, and 8 bases lay outside the gene matches. CDR1 is SGHVS, CDR2 FQNEAQ, per germline. CDR3: CASSPRLAGTETQYF. In DNA, the CDR3 is TGTGCCAGCAGCCCCCGGCTAGCGGGAACAGAGACCCAGTACTTC. Full variable domain (remainder filled in from reference TRBV7-8 and TRBJ2-5): GAGVSQSPRYKVAKRGQDVALRCDPISGHVSLFWYQQALGQGPEFLTYFQNEAQLDKSGLPSDRFFAERPEGSVSTLKIQRTQQEDSAVYLCASSPRLAGTETQYFGPGTRLLVL.

Only a few counts were recorded for this clonotype. The chain has TRBV15 and TRBJ1-2; possible D gene TRBD1, 5 bases. Trimming left V 1 base short and J 11 bases short, with 17 bases between. CDR1 is LNHNV and CDR2 is YYDKDF in the germline V gene (reference sequence). The length of the CDR3 is 14 residues. CDR3 coding DNA: TGTGCCACCAGCAGAGTGGGGGTTGACGGTGGTTACACCTTC. As protein: CATSRVGVDGGYTF. Based on the CDR3 plus reference TRBV15 and TRBJ1-2, the full variable domain is DAMVIQNPRYQVTQFGKPVTLSCSQTLNHNVMYWYQQKSSQAPKLLFHYYDKDFNNEADTPDNFQSRRPNTSFCFLDIRSPGLGDTAMYLCATSRVGVDGGYTFGSGTRLTVV.

Only one count was recorded for this clonotype. This chain uses TRBV2 with TRBJ2-6; 10 bases match TRBD1. The CDR3 is made up of 17 amino acids. Trimming at V came to 6 bases and at J to 0 bases, leaving 5 bases not matched to a gene. Germline V gene sequence: CDR1 SNHLY, CDR2 FYNNEI. The DNA of the CDR3 is TGTGCCAGCAGGGGGGGACAGGGGATCTCTGGGGCCAACGTCCTGACTTTC. Protein: CASRGGQGISGANVLTF.

V usage is TRBV5-1 and J usage is TRBJ1-1, with D perhaps TRBD1 (6 bases). Trimming stripped 2 bases from V and 5 bases from J, with 16 bases between. The length of the CDR3 is 15 residues. The germline gives CDR1 SGHRS, CDR2 YFSETQ. DNA of the CDR3: TGCGCCAGCAGCTTACAGGGACTCCCTGAGACTGAAGCTTTCTTT. As protein: CASSLQGLPETEAFF.

The V gene is TRBV12-3 or TRBV12-4, the J gene TRBJ2-7, with 8 bases matching TRBD2. V was pared by 7 bases and J by 2 bases, with 13 bases of the junction left unmatched. The CDR3 is 16 amino acids. The CDR3 DNA follows: TGTGCCAGCACCCCCGGCATCGCGGGAGGAACCTACGAGCAGTACTTC. Protein product: CASTPGIAGGTYEQYF.

This sequence joins TRBV6-1 and TRBJ2-7; 7 nucleotides line up with TRBD2. The J segment lost 2 bases and the V segment lost 0 bases, leaving 10 bases of the junction unmatched. The germline CDR1 and CDR2 sequences are MNHNS and SASEGT. The CDR3 is made up of 17 amino acids. DNA for the CDR3: TGTGCCAGCAGTGAAGCGGGTAAAACGGGGGGAGCCTACGAGCAGTACTTC. It specifies CASSEAGKTGGAYEQYF.

This chain uses TRBV15 with TRBJ1-5, with a tentative D call TRBD1 (5 bases). This CDR3 is built from 17 residues. V lost 0 bases and J 3 bases, leaving 15 bases between the germline ends. Germline lookup yields CDR1 LNHNV and CDR2 YYDKDF (reference sequence). DNA for the CDR3: TGTGCCACCAGCAGAGAATGGCCCGGACACCCCAATCAGCCCCAGCATTTT. As protein: CATSREWPGHPNQPQHF. Together with reference TRBV15 and TRBJ1-5, the CDR3 gives the full variable domain: DAMVIQNPRYQVTQFGKPVTLSCSQTLNHNVMYWYQQKSSQAPKLLFHYYDKDFNNEADTPDNFQSRRPNTSFCFLDIRSPGLGDTAMYLCATSREWPGHPNQPQHFGDGTRLSIL.

V and J are TRBV7-9 and TRBJ1-1; the D gene is possibly TRBD1 (5 bases). The germline gives CDR1 SEHNR, CDR2 FQNEAQ (reference sequence). The V and J ends lost 5 bases and 7 bases respectively, with 14 bases between them. The CDR3 is 13 residues long. CDR3 sequence: CASSPPDTSEAFF. For the CDR3, the DNA is TGTGCCAGCAGCCCACCGGACACCAGTGAAGCTTTCTTT. The entire variable domain, with the rest obtained from reference TRBV7-9 and TRBJ1-1, is as follows: DTGVSQNPRHKITKRGQNVTFRCDPISEHNRLYWYRQTLGQGPEFLTYFQNEAQLEKSRLLSDRFSAERPKGSFSTLEIQRTEQGDSAMYLCASSPPDTSEAFFGQGTRLTVV.

The chain joins TRBV7-9 to TRBJ1-1; maybe TRBD1 (5 bases). Trimming shortened V by 3 bases and J by 1 base, and 12 bases separated the two germline ends. The CDR3 spans 15 residues. Germline V gene data show CDR1 as SEHNR and CDR2 as FQNEAQ (reference sequence). CDR3 sequence reads: CASSFLTGANTEAFF. The CDR3 DNA is TGTGCCAGCAGCTTTTTAACCGGGGCGAACACTGAAGCTTTCTTT.

V gene TRBV20-1 combines with J gene TRBJ1-1, with no clear D. Trimming took 6 bases from V and 11 from J, leaving 19 bases between them. The CDR3 consists of 12 residues. The germline gives CDR1 DFQATT, CDR2 SNEGSKA (reference sequence). This CDR3 reads CSADPKRDRAFF. The CDR3 DNA sequence: TGCAGTGCCGACCCGAAGCGGGATAGGGCTTTCTTT.

This clonotype was recorded once. The chain joins TRBV10-3 to TRBJ2-3; maybe TRBD2 (6 bases). Trimming left V 3 bases short and J 2 bases short, with 12 bases between. CDR3 length: 15 residues. The germline CDR1 and CDR2 sequences are ENHRY and SYGVKD. The CDR3 DNA sequence: TGTGCCATCAGTGATAAGGGAGGAGCCACAGATACGCAGTATTTT. This codes for CAISDKGGATDTQYF.

DNA of the CDR3: TGTGCCAGTAGTGCTCCTACAGGGCACGGCACAGATACGCAGTATTTT. Encoded protein: CASSAPTGHGTDTQYF. The chain employs TRBV19 and TRBJ2-3, with a tentative D call TRBD1 (6 bases). Germline V gives CDR1 LNHDA, CDR2 SQIVND (reference sequence). The CDR3 has 16 residues. V dropped 5 bases and J dropped 1 base, with 16 bases sitting between them.